These 26 T cell receptor beta chains originate from one sample sequenced in a study of CD8+ T cells in alopecia areata. TCR sequencing used cDNA made by reverse transcription of extracted RNA. Assay: immunoSEQ multiplex PCR; the TCRdb copy retains only in-frame clones and omits some. The data contain some 170,000 clones, around 71% of them singletons. The material was CD8+ T cells sorted from blood, obtained at week 0. Source of these receptors: a human donor with alopecia areata.

The sample holds a few counts of this clone. Here the CDR3 reads CASSENPRDRIDEQFF. DNA for the CDR3: TGTGCCAGCAGCGAAAACCCGCGGGACAGGATCGATGAGCAGTTCTTC. The rearrangement links TRBV7-9 to TRBJ2-1, with 8 bases that match TRBD1. Germline loops: CDR1 SEHNR, CDR2 FQNEAQ (reference sequence). The trim removed 5 bases at V and 8 bases at J, leaving 14 bases unmatched. CDR3 length equals 16 residues.

V and J are TRBV5-1 and TRBJ2-3; D unresolved. CDR1 is SGHRS, CDR2 YFSETQ, per germline. Trimming stripped 4 bases from V and 4 bases from J, with 4 bases between. There are 11 residues in the CDR3. The CDR3 nucleotides read TGCGCCAGCAGCGGCCCAGATACGCAGTATTTT. Amino acids: CASSGPDTQYF. Complete variable domain (other parts from reference TRBV5-1 and TRBJ2-3): KAGVTQTPRYLIKTRGQQVTLSCSPISGHRSVSWYQQTPGQGLQFLFEYFSETQRNKGNFPGRFSGRQFSNSRSEMNVSTLELGDSALYLCASSGPDTQYFGPGTRLTVL.

V gene TRBV5-6 combines with J gene TRBJ2-1; TRBD1 aligns across 9 bases. The germline V gene encodes CDR1 SGHDT and CDR2 YYEEEE. The CDR3 is made up of 14 amino acids. The V segment lost 2 bases and the J segment 9 bases; nucleotides outside the gene matches: 6. CDR3 in DNA: TGTGCCAGCAGCTTCAGACAGGGGGTGGGTGAGCAGTTCTTC. This translates into CASSFRQGVGEQFF. Full variable domain (remainder filled in from reference TRBV5-6 and TRBJ2-1): DAGVTQSPTHLIKTRGQQVTLRCSPKSGHDTVSWYQQALGQGPQFIFQYYEEEERQRGNFPDRFSGHQFPNYSSELNVNALLLGDSALYLCASSFRQGVGEQFFGPGTRLTVL.

This sequence joins TRBV19 and TRBJ2-1, with D maybe TRBD2 (5 bases). This CDR3 region has 15 residues. Between the trimmed V and J ends, which lost 3 bases and 3 bases, there was a span of 12 bases. Germline CDR1 reads LNHDA; CDR2 reads SQIVND (reference sequence). The CDR3 DNA follows: TGTGCCAGTAGTATCCTAAGTCGGGGCTACAATGAGCAGTTCTTC. Protein sequence: CASSILSRGYNEQFF.

The chain carries TRBV5-5 and TRBJ2-2, with D perhaps TRBD1 (6 bases). This CDR3 comprises 16 residues. Germline CDR1 is SGHKS and CDR2 is YYEKEE (reference sequence). The V end was cut by 3 bases, the J end by 0 bases, with 12 bases between. This chain's CDR3 is CASSSSTGTNTGELFF. The CDR3 region has the DNA TGTGCCAGCAGCTCCTCTACAGGGACGAACACCGGGGAGCTGTTTTTT. Full variable domain (remainder filled in from reference TRBV5-5 and TRBJ2-2): DAGVTQSPTHLIKTRGQQVTLRCSPISGHKSVSWYQQVLGQGPQFIFQYYEKEERGRGNFPDRFSARQFPNYSSELNVNALLLGDSALYLCASSSSTGTNTGELFFGEGSRLTVL.

The J gene is TRBJ2-2, the V gene TRBV6-5, with 9 bases identical to TRBD1. Trimming at V came to 0 bases and at J to 7 bases, leaving 3 bases not matched to a gene. The germline V gene encodes CDR1 MNHEY and CDR2 SVGAGI. The CDR3 loop spans 15 amino acids. The CDR3 sequence: CASSYSTGGIGELFF. As DNA, the CDR3 is TGTGCCAGCAGTTACTCGACAGGGGGGATCGGGGAGCTGTTTTTT.

The chain has TRBV7-8 and TRBJ2-7, with 13 bases matching TRBD2. Germline CDR1 reads SGHVS; CDR2 reads FQNEAQ. Trimming at V came to 1 base and at J to 3 bases, leaving 12 bases not matched to a gene. This CDR3 has 19 amino acids. The CDR3 reads CASSLGPLLAGGSVYEQYF. CDR3 sequence (DNA): TGTGCCAGCAGCTTAGGTCCCTTACTAGCGGGGGGGTCAGTCTACGAGCAGTACTTC.

The rearrangement links TRBV6-4 to TRBJ2-2; a weak D match, TRBD2 (6 bases). V lost 6 bases, J lost 6 bases, and 17 bases lay in between. Germline V lookup: CDR1 MRHNA, CDR2 SNTAGT. The CDR3 contains 15 residues. The CDR3: CASSPGVREAGELFF. The CDR3 coding sequence is TGTGCCAGCAGCCCCGGCGTGAGGGAGGCCGGGGAGCTGTTTTTT.

The chain combines TRBV30 with TRBJ2-2; 11 positions agree with TRBD2. After removal of 5 bases from V and 4 bases from J, the junction contained 3 bases not matched to a gene. This CDR3 comprises 14 residues. Germline V gene lookup returns CDR1 GTSNPN and CDR2 SVGIG (reference sequence). CDR3 in amino acids: CAWGTSGVTGELFF. For the CDR3, the DNA is TGTGCCTGGGGGACTAGCGGTGTCACCGGGGAGCTGTTTTTT.

CDR3 nucleotides: TGTGCCAGTAGTGGATGGTCAGGGGGCAACCGGGAGCTGTTTTTT. Amino acid sequence: CASSGWSGGNRELFF. The chain employs TRBV19 and TRBJ2-2; 8 nucleotides align to TRBD1. This CDR3 spans 15 amino acids. V was pared by 5 bases and J by 9 bases, with 11 bases of the junction left unmatched. CDR1 LNHDA and CDR2 SQIVND come from the germline V gene (reference sequence).

The chain combines TRBV6-5 with TRBJ2-1, with 8 bases matching TRBD2. Germline V lookup: CDR1 MNHEY, CDR2 SVGAGI. The junction had 13 bases not matched to a gene; V was cut back by 7 bases and J by 8 bases. The length of the CDR3 is 15 residues. The CDR3 bases are TGTGCCAGCAACCCGGGGCGGGGGGCAAAGGATGAGCAGTTCTTC. Translated: CASNPGRGAKDEQFF.

This clone was observed a single time. The genes are TRBV29-1 and TRBJ1-1; D remains ambiguous. Per germline, CDR1 SQVTM and CDR2 ANQGSEA. The CDR3 extends over 12 amino acids. Trimming shortened V by 6 bases and J by 8 bases, and 16 bases separated the two germline ends. The CDR3 nucleotides are TGCAGCGTCCATGGACGGGAGAAGGAAGCTTTCTTT. Protein: CSVHGREKEAFF.

In DNA, the CDR3 is TGTGCCTGGAGAGGTGACGGCTCCTACGAGCAGTACTTC. Its translation is CAWRGDGSYEQYF. The chain couples TRBV30 to TRBJ2-7; D unresolved. Trimming cost V 3 bases and J 0 bases, with 9 bases left between them. The length of the CDR3 is 13 residues. CDR1 and CDR2 (germline): GTSNPN, SVGIG (reference sequence).

The V gene is TRBV18, the J gene TRBJ1-2; D gene ambiguous. CDR1 and CDR2 from the germline V gene are KGHSH and LQKENI. The CDR3 has 16 residues. The V end lost 0 bases, the J end lost 1 base, and 12 bases lay between the germline ends. CDR3 nucleotide sequence: TGTGCCAGCTCACCACCCTCACACACCGTTAACTATGGCTACACCTTC. This sequence encodes CASSPPSHTVNYGYTF.

The V call is TRBV5-6, the J call TRBJ2-2, with D possibly being TRBD1 (6 bases). Per the germline V gene, CDR1 is SGHDT and CDR2 is YYEEEE. The CDR3 covers 16 residues. The V and J ends lost 2 bases and 5 bases respectively, with 16 bases between them. The CDR3 spells CASSFPSTGGTGELFF. The CDR3, as DNA: TGTGCCAGCAGCTTCCCCTCGACAGGCGGAACCGGGGAGCTGTTTTTT.

This chain links TRBV4-1 with TRBJ1-4; D uncertain. This CDR3 has 16 amino acids. V shed 1 base and J shed 0 bases, with 9 bases lying between them. Germline V gene lookup returns CDR1 MGHRA and CDR2 YSYEKL. CDR3 loop: CASSQGPGATNEKLFF. In nucleotides, the CDR3 is TGCGCCAGCAGCCAAGGGCCCGGAGCAACTAATGAAAAACTGTTTTTT.

This chain joins TRBV5-6 and TRBJ2-7; 8 nucleotides align to TRBD1. Germline CDR1 reads SGHDT; CDR2 reads YYEEEE. V shed 8 bases, J shed 6 bases, and the junction held 7 bases outside the gene matches. The CDR3 runs to 12 residues. This CDR3 reads CASGQGAFEQYF. In DNA form, the CDR3 reads TGTGCCAGTGGCCAGGGGGCTTTCGAGCAGTACTTC.

The genes are TRBV30 and TRBJ1-4, with TRBD1 matching 9 bases. Trimming at V came to 0 bases and at J to 5 bases, leaving 4 bases not matched to a gene. The CDR3 spans 15 residues. In germline, CDR1 is GTSNPN, CDR2 SVGIG (reference sequence). CDR3 loop: CAWSVTGTGNEKLFF. CDR3 nucleotides: TGTGCCTGGAGTGTAACCGGGACAGGGAATGAAAAACTGTTTTTT.

This sequence joins TRBV6-6 and TRBJ1-2; maybe TRBD1 (5 bases). In germline, CDR1 is MNHNY, CDR2 SVGAGI (reference sequence). The length of the CDR3 is 14 residues. V gave up 0 bases and J gave up 2 bases, with 7 bases separating them. CDR3 coding DNA: TGTGCCAGCAGTTACTCGCAGGGAAACTATGGCTACACCTTC. It is translated as CASSYSQGNYGYTF.

The CDR3 region is CASIPSEAGGKQNGYTF. CDR3 sequence (DNA): TGTGCCAGCATTCCCTCTGAGGCAGGGGGCAAACAGAATGGCTACACCTTC. The rearrangement uses TRBV2 and TRBJ1-2; 8 bases line up with TRBD1. The CDR3 consists of 17 residues. The germline V gene has CDR1 SNHLY and CDR2 FYNNEI. V lost 7 bases to trimming and J lost 6 bases; unmatched junction nucleotides: 19.

This chain uses TRBV19 with TRBJ2-7; D assignment may be TRBD1 or TRBD2 (5 bases each). Germline CDR1 and CDR2: LNHDA and SQIVND (reference sequence). The CDR3 length is 13 residues. V lost 3 bases and J 2 bases, leaving 8 bases between the germline ends. In nucleotides, the CDR3 is TGTGCCAGTAGTATCGGGACCACCTACGAGCAGTACTTC. Translation gives CASSIGTTYEQYF.

The rearrangement links TRBV25-1 to TRBJ2-1, with a weak D call TRBD2 (5 bases). The CDR3 covers 13 residues. The V end lost 8 bases, the J end lost 7 bases, and 15 bases lay between the germline ends. CDR1 is MGHDK and CDR2 is SYGVNS in the germline V gene. CDR3 DNA: TGTGCCAGCCGGGATCAAGCGTGGAATGAGCAGTTCTTC. It translates to CASRDQAWNEQFF.

The chain is built from TRBV29-1 and TRBJ1-2, with 7 positions matching TRBD1. V lost 5 bases, J lost 2 bases, and 11 bases stayed unmatched. Germline lookup yields CDR1 SQVTM and CDR2 ANQGSEA. The CDR3 has 15 amino acids. CDR3 sequence (DNA): TGCAGCGTTTCGTCCGGAACAGGGGACAACTATGGCTACACCTTC. Protein product: CSVSSGTGDNYGYTF.

The rearrangement uses TRBV30 and TRBJ2-7; no reliable D call. The V gene lost 0 bases and the J gene lost 0 bases, with 9 bases spanning the gap. Germline CDR1 is GTSNPN and CDR2 is SVGIG (reference sequence). This CDR3 has 14 amino acids. The CDR3 DNA sequence: TGTGCCTGGAGTGTCGGGCAGTCCTCCTACGAGCAGTACTTC. Translated, it gives CAWSVGQSSYEQYF.

The sample holds a few counts of this clone. The CDR3 DNA is TGTGCCAGCAGCCAAGTCCTACAGGGGACGAAAGGGCCCAACCAATACAATGAGCAGTTCTTC. This codes for CASSQVLQGTKGPNQYNEQFF. The chain couples TRBV14 to TRBJ2-1, with 7 bases matching TRBD1. The germline gives CDR1 SGHDN, CDR2 FVKESK. CDR3 length: 21 residues. Trimming at V came to 1 base and at J to 4 bases, leaving 22 bases not matched to a gene.

This clone was seen a few times. The chain is built from TRBV11-1 and TRBJ2-3; unclear D gene. The CDR3 contains 12 residues. Germline CDR1 is SGHAT and CDR2 is FQDESV (reference sequence). With 5 bases removed from V and 4 bases from J, the gap between germline ends came to 7 bases. CDR3 in amino acids: CASSLVADTQYF. CDR3 DNA sequence: TGTGCCAGCAGCCTGGTAGCAGATACGCAGTATTTT.